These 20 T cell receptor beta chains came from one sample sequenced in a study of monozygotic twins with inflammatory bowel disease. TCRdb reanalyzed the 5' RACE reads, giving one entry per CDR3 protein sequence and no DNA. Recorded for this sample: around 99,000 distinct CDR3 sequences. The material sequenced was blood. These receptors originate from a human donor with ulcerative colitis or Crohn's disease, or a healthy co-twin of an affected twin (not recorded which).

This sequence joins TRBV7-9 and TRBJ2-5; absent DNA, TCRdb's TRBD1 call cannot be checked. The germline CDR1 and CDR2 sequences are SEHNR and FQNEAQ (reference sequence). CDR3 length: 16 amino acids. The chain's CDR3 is CASSLGGSPWQETQYF.

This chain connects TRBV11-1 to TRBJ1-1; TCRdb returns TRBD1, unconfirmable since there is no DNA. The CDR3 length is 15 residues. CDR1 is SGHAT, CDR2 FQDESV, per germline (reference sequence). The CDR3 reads CASSLTLAGDTEAFF.

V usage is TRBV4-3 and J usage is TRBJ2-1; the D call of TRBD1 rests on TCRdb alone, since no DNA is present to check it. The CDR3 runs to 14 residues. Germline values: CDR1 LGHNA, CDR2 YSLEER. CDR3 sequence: CASSQDAGDNEQFF.

The CDR3 is CATQKRDPGGDTQYF. J is TRBJ2-3 and V is TRBV7-8; TCRdb names TRBD1, which stays unverified in the absence of DNA. Per the germline V gene, CDR1 is SGHVS and CDR2 is FQNEAQ. CDR3 length: 15 residues.

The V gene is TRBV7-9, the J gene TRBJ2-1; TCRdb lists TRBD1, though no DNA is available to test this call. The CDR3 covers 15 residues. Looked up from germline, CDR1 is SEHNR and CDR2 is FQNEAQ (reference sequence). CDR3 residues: CASSSDIYSYNEQFF.

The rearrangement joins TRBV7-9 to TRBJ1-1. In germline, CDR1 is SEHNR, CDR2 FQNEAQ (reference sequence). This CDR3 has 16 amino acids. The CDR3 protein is CASSLALGDRNTEAFF.

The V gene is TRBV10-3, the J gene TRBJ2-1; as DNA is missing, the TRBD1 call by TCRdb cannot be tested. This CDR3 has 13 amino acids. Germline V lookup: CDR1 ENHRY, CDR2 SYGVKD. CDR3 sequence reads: CASGQGAINEQFF.

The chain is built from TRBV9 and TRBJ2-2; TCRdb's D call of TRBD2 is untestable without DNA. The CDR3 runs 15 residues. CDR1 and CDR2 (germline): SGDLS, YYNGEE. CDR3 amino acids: CASSIGGRATGELFF. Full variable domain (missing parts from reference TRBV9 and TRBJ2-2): DSGVTQTPKHLITATGQRVTLRCSPRSGDLSVYWYQQSLDQGLQFLIQYYNGEERAKGNILERFSAQQFPDLHSELNLSSLELGDSALYFCASSIGGRATGELFFGEGSRLTVL.

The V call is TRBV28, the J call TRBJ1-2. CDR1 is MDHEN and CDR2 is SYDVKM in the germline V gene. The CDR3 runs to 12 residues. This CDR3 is CASRPTNYGYTF.

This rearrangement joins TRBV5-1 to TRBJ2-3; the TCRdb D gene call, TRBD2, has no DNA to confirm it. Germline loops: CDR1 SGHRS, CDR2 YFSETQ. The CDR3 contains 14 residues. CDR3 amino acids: CASSLEGLADTQYF.

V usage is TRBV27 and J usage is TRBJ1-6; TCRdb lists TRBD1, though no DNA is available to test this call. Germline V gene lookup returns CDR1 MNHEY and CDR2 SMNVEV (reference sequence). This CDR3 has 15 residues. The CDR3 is CASSFERGQNSPLHF.

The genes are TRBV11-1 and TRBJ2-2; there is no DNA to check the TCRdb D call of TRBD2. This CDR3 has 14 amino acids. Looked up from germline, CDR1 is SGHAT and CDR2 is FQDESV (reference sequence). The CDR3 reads CASSPLLGAGELFF.

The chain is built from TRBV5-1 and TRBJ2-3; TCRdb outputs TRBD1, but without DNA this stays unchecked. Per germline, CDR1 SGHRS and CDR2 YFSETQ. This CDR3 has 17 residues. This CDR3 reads CASSTGTAYSSTDTQYF.

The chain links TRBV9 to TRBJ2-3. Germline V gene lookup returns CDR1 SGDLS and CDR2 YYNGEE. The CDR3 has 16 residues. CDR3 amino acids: CASSVDSSLETDTQYF.

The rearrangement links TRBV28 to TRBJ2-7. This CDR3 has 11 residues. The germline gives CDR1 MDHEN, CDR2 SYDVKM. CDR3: CASRRFYEQYF. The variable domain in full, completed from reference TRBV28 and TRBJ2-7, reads DVKVTQSSRYLVKRTGEKVFLECVQDMDHENMFWYRQDPGLGLRLIYFSYDVKMKEKGDIPEGYSVSREKKERFSLILESASTNQTSMYLCASRRFYEQYFGPGTRLTVT.

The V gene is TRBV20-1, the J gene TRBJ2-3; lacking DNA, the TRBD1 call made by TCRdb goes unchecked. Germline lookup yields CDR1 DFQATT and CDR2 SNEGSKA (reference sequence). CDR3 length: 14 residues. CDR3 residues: CSALWRGNTDTQYF.

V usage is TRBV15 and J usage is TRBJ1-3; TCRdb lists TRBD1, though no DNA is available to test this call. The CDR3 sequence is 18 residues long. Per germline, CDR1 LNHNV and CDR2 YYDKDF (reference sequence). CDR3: CATSDRGQANLSGNTIYF.

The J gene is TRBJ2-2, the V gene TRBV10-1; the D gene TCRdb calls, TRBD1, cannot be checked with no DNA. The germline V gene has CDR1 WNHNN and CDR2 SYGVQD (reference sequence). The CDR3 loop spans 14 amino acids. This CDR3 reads CASTTRGNTGELFF.

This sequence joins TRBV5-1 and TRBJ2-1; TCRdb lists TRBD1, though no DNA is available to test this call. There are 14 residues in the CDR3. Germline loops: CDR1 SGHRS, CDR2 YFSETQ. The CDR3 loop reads CASSRVGERQEQFF.

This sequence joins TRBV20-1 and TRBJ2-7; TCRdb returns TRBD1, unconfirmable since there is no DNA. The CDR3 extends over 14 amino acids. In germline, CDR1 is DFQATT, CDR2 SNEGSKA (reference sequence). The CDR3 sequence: CSAEPGSYTYEQYF.